The 18 T cell receptor beta chains below come from one sample, sequenced in a study of T cells in Graves' hyperthyroidism and ophthalmopathy. Amplification of TCR beta CDR3 regions was performed using RNA transcripts as template. A set of HTBI primers served as the primers for a first-round RT-PCR of the TCR CDR3. In TCRdb, the multiplex PCR reads were re-called with MiXCR into one record per CDR3 protein. The data show around 420,000 distinct CDR3 sequences, with 15% to 19% seen just once and about 14% held by the top ten. Sequenced input: blood. All receptors derive from a woman in her late teens or twenties with Graves' hyperthyroidism.

This clonotype turned up a few times. The chain uses TRBV2 and TRBJ1-4; D not resolved. V lost 0 bases, J lost 0 bases, and 8 bases lay in between. The CDR3 consists of 16 residues. CDR1 SNHLY and CDR2 FYNNEI come from the germline V gene. Here the CDR3 reads CASSEAYHATNEKLFF. The CDR3 region has the DNA TGTGCCAGCAGTGAAGCGTATCATGCAACTAATGAAAAACTGTTTTTT.

This clonotype showed up many times. The V call is TRBV27, the J call TRBJ2-7, with D unresolved. Trimming shortened V by 4 bases and J by 5 bases, and 9 bases separated the two germline ends. The germline gives CDR1 MNHEY, CDR2 SMNVEV (reference sequence). This CDR3 spans 12 amino acids. The CDR3 DNA sequence: TGTGCCAGCAGTTCCTTAAACAACGAGCAGTACTTC. Translated: CASSSLNNEQYF.

The chain has TRBV15 and TRBJ2-7; D is perhaps TRBD2 (5 bases). V was pared by 5 bases and J by 0 bases, with 17 bases between. The CDR3 loop spans 16 amino acids. CDR1 LNHNV and CDR2 YYDKDF come from the germline V gene (reference sequence). CDR3 region: CATSPEVRAGSYEQYF. The CDR3 DNA is TGTGCCACCAGCCCGGAGGTAAGGGCCGGCTCCTACGAGCAGTACTTC.

The rearrangement links TRBV27 to TRBJ1-6; 7 nucleotides align to TRBD1. The CDR3 runs to 15 residues. Germline V CDR1 and CDR2: MNHEY, SMNVEV (reference sequence). V was clipped by 5 bases and J by 7 bases; unmatched bases: 8. The CDR3 nucleotides read TGTGCCAGCAGTCTCCGACAGGGCTCAAATTCACCCCTCCACTTT. Translation gives CASSLRQGSNSPLHF.

The chain has TRBV20-1 and TRBJ2-1; D could derive from TRBD1 or TRBD2 (5 bases each). V was trimmed by 5 bases and J by 4 bases, leaving 15 bases between them. This CDR3 is built from 14 residues. CDR1 is DFQATT and CDR2 is SNEGSKA in the germline V gene (reference sequence). This CDR3 is CSAGPGPKYNEQFF. The DNA for the CDR3 is TGCAGTGCTGGACCGGGACCCAAGTACAATGAGCAGTTCTTC.

The sample holds many counts of this clonotype. This chain connects TRBV5-6 to TRBJ1-5; 7 positions agree with TRBD1. The CDR3 has 14 amino acids. J gave up 4 bases and V 3 bases, and 4 bases lay outside the gene matches. CDR1 and CDR2 from the germline V gene are SGHDT and YYEEEE. This CDR3 reads CASSSGTANQPQHF. The CDR3 DNA follows: TGTGCCAGCAGCTCCGGGACAGCTAATCAGCCCCAGCATTTT. The full variable domain, completed using reference TRBV5-6 and TRBJ1-5, is DAGVTQSPTHLIKTRGQQVTLRCSPKSGHDTVSWYQQALGQGPQFIFQYYEEEERQRGNFPDRFSGHQFPNYSSELNVNALLLGDSALYLCASSSGTANQPQHFGDGTRLSIL.

This clonotype was detected only a few times. The chain employs TRBV24-1 and TRBJ2-2; a weak D match, TRBD1 (5 bases). Trimming removed 12 bases from V and 0 bases from J, with 10 bases in between. Germline CDR1 is KGHDR and CDR2 is SFDVKD. The CDR3 is made up of 13 amino acids. CDR3 sequence (DNA): TGTGCCGCTACGACAGCGAACACCGGGGAGCTGTTTTTT. Translation gives CAATTANTGELFF.

This clonotype has at least ten counts. The V gene is TRBV2, the J gene TRBJ1-1, with TRBD1 identical over 10 bases. The CDR3 sequence is 15 residues long. CDR1 SNHLY and CDR2 FYNNEI come from the germline V gene. The J segment lost 4 bases and the V segment lost 5 bases, leaving 7 bases of the junction unmatched. CDR3 bases: TGTGCCAGCAGTTACGGGACAGGGGAGTCCACTGAAGCTTTCTTT. Its translation: CASSYGTGESTEAFF.

The chain carries TRBV27 and TRBJ2-7; 8 bases align to TRBD1. CDR3 length equals 13 residues. Losses at the gene ends were 5 bases for V and 3 bases for J; bases not matched to a gene: 3. Germline CDR1 and CDR2: MNHEY and SMNVEV (reference sequence). CDR3 DNA: TGTGCCAGCAGTGACAGGGGCGTCTACGAGCAGTACTTC. It yields the protein CASSDRGVYEQYF.

The chain carries TRBV2 and TRBJ2-1, with 9 nucleotides matching TRBD2. Germline-derived CDR1 and CDR2 are SNHLY and FYNNEI. V lost 1 base to trimming and J lost 7 bases; unmatched junction nucleotides: 8. This CDR3 is 16 amino acids long. The CDR3 region is CASSEVSGGGANEQFF. In DNA, the CDR3 is TGTGCCAGCAGTGAAGTCTCTGGCGGGGGGGCGAATGAGCAGTTCTTC.

There are many counts of this clonotype. The CDR3 loop reads CASSAGTGNTEAFF. CDR3 DNA sequence: TGTGCCAGCAGTGCCGGGACAGGGAACACTGAAGCTTTCTTT. J is TRBJ1-1 and V is TRBV2; TRBD1 aligns across 8 bases. This CDR3 region has 14 residues. Germline assignment: CDR1 SNHLY and CDR2 FYNNEI. V lost 4 bases, J lost 1 base, and 2 bases stayed unmatched.

The chain carries TRBV5-5 and TRBJ2-2; D gene unclear. V gave up 3 bases and J gave up 4 bases, with 7 bases separating them. The CDR3 contains 13 residues. CDR1 SGHKS and CDR2 YYEKEE come from the germline V gene (reference sequence). DNA of the CDR3: TGTGCCAGCAGCTGGAGAAGCACCGGGGAGCTGTTTTTT. Its protein is CASSWRSTGELFF.

The V and J genes are TRBV27 and TRBJ2-1; TRBD1 or TRBD2 may be the D gene (7 bases each). Trimming took off 8 bases at V and 4 bases at J, with 9 bases between the two ends. The CDR3 is 12 amino acids. CDR1 MNHEY and CDR2 SMNVEV come from the germline V gene (reference sequence). The CDR3 DNA reads TGTGCCAGCCAGGGGGGGTACAATGAGCAGTTCTTC. This gives the protein CASQGGYNEQFF.

This clonotype came up many times. The chain links TRBV12-3 or TRBV12-4 to TRBJ2-5; 9 nucleotides match TRBD2. The CDR3 spans 15 residues. V lost 2 bases and J lost 3; bases outside the gene matches: 4. Here the CDR3 DNA reads TGTGCCAGCAGTTTAAGTCTAGCGGGGAAAGAGACCCAGTACTTC. Translating it yields CASSLSLAGKETQYF.

This clonotype has at least ten counts. This sequence joins TRBV6-2 or TRBV6-3 and TRBJ2-3, with 8 positions matching TRBD1. With V trimmed by 2 bases and J by 2 bases, 15 bases remained unmatched. CDR1 and CDR2 (germline): MNHEY, SVGEGT. The CDR3 is 19 residues long. CDR3 nucleotides: TGTGCCAGCAGTTACCCTACAGGGGGACGCCCTGGACTCACAGATACGCAGTATTTT. It is translated as CASSYPTGGRPGLTDTQYF.

A single count supports this clonotype. This sequence joins TRBV20-1 and TRBJ2-3; 13 bases line up with TRBD2. The CDR3 loop spans 16 amino acids. With V trimmed by 1 base and J by 4 bases, 5 bases remained unmatched. Germline CDR1 reads DFQATT; CDR2 reads SNEGSKA (reference sequence). CDR3: CSARASGLAGADTQYF. The CDR3 DNA reads as TGCAGTGCTAGAGCATCCGGACTAGCGGGAGCAGATACGCAGTATTTT.

This rearrangement joins TRBV24-1 to TRBJ2-3, with D possibly being TRBD2 (5 bases). CDR1 KGHDR and CDR2 SFDVKD come from the germline V gene. V shed 3 bases and J shed 0 bases, with 6 bases lying between them. This CDR3 is 14 amino acids long. CDR3 sequence (DNA): TGTGCCACCAGTGATCAGCGGAGCACAGATACGCAGTATTTT. Protein sequence: CATSDQRSTDTQYF.

This clonotype was observed many times. The V and J genes are TRBV5-1 and TRBJ2-1; possibly TRBD1 or TRBD2 for D (6 bases each). In germline, CDR1 is SGHRS, CDR2 YFSETQ. The CDR3 has 13 residues. Trimming left V 4 bases short and J 7 bases short, with 12 bases between. CDR3: CASSPGGANEQFF. CDR3 in DNA: TGCGCCAGCAGCCCCGGGGGCGCGAATGAGCAGTTCTTC. Using reference TRBV5-1 and TRBJ2-1 for the parts outside the CDR3, the full variable domain is KAGVTQTPRYLIKTRGQQVTLSCSPISGHRSVSWYQQTPGQGLQFLFEYFSETQRNKGNFPGRFSGRQFSNSRSEMNVSTLELGDSALYLCASSPGGANEQFFGPGTRLTVL.